This TCR beta chain derives from a study of vaccination effects on CD4 cells after COVID-19. This clone was recorded a few times. Its matching antigen is unknown. Culture proceeded for 10 days, and CD4+ T cells were then isolated. Subjects were given two BNT162b2 or mRNA-1273 vaccine doses. Days 3 and 7 were when half the medium was replaced with IL-2 medium. CDR3 length: 12 residues. Per the germline V gene, CDR1 is SNHLY and CDR2 is FYNNEI. V was cut by 3 bases and J by 10 bases, with 9 bases left in between. Measured with immunoSEQ multiplex PCR; TCRdb has only the in-frame clones, and not every one. The sample comprises about 66,000 clones, less than 80% of which are singletons, and roughly 2.2% rests with the top ten.

Here the sequenced sample was CD4+ T cells from PBMCs cultured without peptide, taken after COVID-19 vaccination. J is TRBJ1-4 and V is TRBV2, with D maybe TRBD1 (6 bases). This clonotype was sampled from a human donor who received a COVID-19 vaccine. In nucleotides, the CDR3 is TGTGCCAGCAGTGAGCGGACAGCAAAACTGTTTTTT. It is translated as CASSERTAKLFF.